These 20 T cell receptor beta chains were sequenced from one sample in a study of blood T cell repertoires in COVID-19 (dated by TCRdb to about 2020). Library construction relied on the immunoSEQ multiplex PCR assay. TCRdb stores this immuneACCESS table with in-frame sequences only. Part of the clones is absent; in the studies checked, under half of the shortfall reflects unresolved V genes, and no reason is known for the rest. The sample table lists about 190,000 clones, under 80% of them with a count of one. The ten largest clones represent 9.5% to 15% of the sample. Sequencing was performed on peripheral blood. The origin of the receptors is a woman in her 50s with acute or convalescent COVID-19.

The chain carries TRBV4-1 and TRBJ2-5, with 8 bases that match TRBD1. Germline CDR1 reads MGHRA; CDR2 reads YSYEKL. V trimming: 0 bases; J trimming: 4 bases; junction bases outside the gene matches: 10. CDR3 length: 17 amino acids. CDR3 in DNA: TGCGCCAGCAGCCAAGAACGGTCGGCAGGGGGCAGAGAGACCCAGTACTTC. Translated, it gives CASSQERSAGGRETQYF.

The genes are TRBV11-2 and TRBJ2-2; 7 nucleotides line up with TRBD2. The CDR3 totals 14 residues. Losses at the gene ends were 7 bases for V and 3 bases for J; bases not matched to a gene: 5. Germline lookup yields CDR1 SGHAT and CDR2 FQNNGV. The CDR3 DNA follows: TGTGCCAGCACCCCGGGGGGTTACACCGGGGAGCTGTTTTTT. This sequence encodes CASTPGGYTGELFF.

V usage is TRBV6-1 and J usage is TRBJ1-1, with D possibly TRBD1 on 5 matching bases. This CDR3 contains 17 residues. V gave up 3 bases and J gave up 0 bases, with 17 bases separating them. Germline CDR1 reads MNHNS; CDR2 reads SASEGT. The CDR3 is CASSEAGFGGMNTEAFF. CDR3 coding DNA: TGTGCCAGCAGTGAGGCGGGGTTTGGGGGAATGAACACTGAAGCTTTCTTT.

V and J are TRBV4-3 and TRBJ1-6; D gene ambiguous. The CDR3 runs 17 residues. Germline CDR1 reads LGHNA; CDR2 reads YSLEER. Trimming cost V 0 bases and J 7 bases, with 16 bases left between them. The CDR3 nucleotides are TGCGCCAGCAGCCAAGATACCCCCGGGTCGGCAAATTCACCCCTCCACTTT. Amino acid sequence: CASSQDTPGSANSPLHF.

The rearrangement uses TRBV6-5 and TRBJ2-7; 8 bases line up with TRBD2. CDR3 size: 14 residues. With V trimmed by 5 bases and J by 3 bases, 6 bases remained unmatched. Looked up from germline, CDR1 is MNHEY and CDR2 is SVGAGI. This CDR3 is CASSRRTSSYEQYF. The CDR3 coding sequence is TGTGCCAGCAGTCGACGGACTAGCAGCTACGAGCAGTACTTC.

The chain couples TRBV6-6 to TRBJ1-2; D is unresolved. The V and J ends lost 3 bases and 8 bases respectively, with 7 bases between them. The CDR3 loop spans 11 amino acids. The germline CDR1 and CDR2 sequences are MNHNY and SVGAGI (reference sequence). Here the CDR3 reads CASSYVEGYTF. The CDR3 DNA is TGTGCCAGCAGTTATGTAGAAGGCTACACCTTC.

The rearrangement uses TRBV3-1 (or the pseudogene TRBV3-2) and TRBJ2-1; 7 positions match TRBD1. The CDR3 has 13 amino acids. The ends lost 4 bases at V and 3 bases at J; junction bases unmatched: 0. Germline loops: CDR1 LGHDT, CDR2 YNNKEL (reference sequence). CDR3 region: CASSPGGYNEQFF. The CDR3 DNA reads TGTGCCAGCAGCCCAGGGGGCTACAATGAGCAGTTCTTC.

This clone was detected a few times. This sequence joins TRBV28 and TRBJ1-1; 10 nucleotides agree with TRBD1. The junction had 10 bases not matched to a gene; V was cut back by 5 bases and J by 4 bases. CDR3 length: 16 amino acids. CDR1 MDHEN and CDR2 SYDVKM come from the germline V gene. CDR3 protein: CASSTPGQGRGTEAFF. The CDR3 DNA is TGTGCCAGCAGTACCCCGGGACAGGGGAGAGGCACTGAAGCTTTCTTT.

The genes are TRBV6-5 and TRBJ1-2; D gene unclear. Trimming cost V 7 bases and J 4 bases, with 16 bases left between them. CDR1 is MNHEY, CDR2 SVGAGI, per germline. There are 14 residues in the CDR3. The CDR3 DNA is TGTGCCAGCAAAGAACCTCAGTCCCCCTATGGCTACACCTTC. It translates to CASKEPQSPYGYTF.

On this clone: This specimen includes other DNA sequences encoding the same CDR3. The chain uses TRBV19 and TRBJ1-1; no clear D gene. Germline V gene sequence: CDR1 LNHDA, CDR2 SQIVND (reference sequence). The length of the CDR3 is 14 residues. The ends were cut back, 3 bases at V and 0 bases at J, with 8 bases in the middle. The CDR3 region is CASSIGSMNTEAFF. For the CDR3, the DNA is TGTGCCAGTAGTATCGGGAGCATGAACACTGAAGCTTTCTTT.

This clone has a handful of counts. The chain employs TRBV4-3 and TRBJ2-5, with D unclear. This CDR3 has 13 amino acids. Trimming pared 0 bases from V and 13 bases from J, leaving 15 bases between. Germline assignment: CDR1 LGHNA and CDR2 YSLEER. CDR3 coding DNA: TGCGCCAGCAGCCAAGACGCGTCTAGTGTAATGTACTTC. This translates into CASSQDASSVMYF.

The chain employs TRBV5-5 and TRBJ2-1, with a possible D match to TRBD2 (5 bases). Germline CDR1 SGHKS, CDR2 YYEKEE (reference sequence). CDR3 length equals 14 residues. Trimming stripped 7 bases from V and 0 bases from J, with 11 bases between. The CDR3 coding sequence is TGTGCCAGCTTAAGCGGTTACTCCTACAATGAGCAGTTCTTC. Translating it yields CASLSGYSYNEQFF.

This clone was counted only a few times. This rearrangement joins TRBV21-1 to TRBJ1-3. TRBV21-1 is termed a pseudogene. This CDR3 has 24 residues. CDR3 protein: CASSKSRSPLFATPRIVSGNTIYF. The CDR3 DNA follows: TGTGCCAGCAGCAAAAGTCGATCCCCTTTATTCGCCACTCCGCGGATCGTCTCTGGAAACACCATATATTTT.

This chain joins TRBV28 and TRBJ1-1, with D perhaps matching TRBD1 (6 bases). Trimming removed 5 bases from V and 9 bases from J, with 7 bases in between. The CDR3 has 10 amino acids. The germline V gene has CDR1 MDHEN and CDR2 SYDVKM. The chain's CDR3 is CASSGTQAFF. The CDR3 DNA reads as TGTGCCAGCAGTGGGACACAAGCTTTCTTT.

The J gene is TRBJ2-7, the V gene TRBV9; 14 bases agree with TRBD2. Germline V gene lookup returns CDR1 SGDLS and CDR2 YYNGEE. The trim removed 4 bases at V and 7 bases at J, leaving 10 bases unmatched. This CDR3 has 16 residues. The CDR3 DNA sequence: TGTGCCAGCAGCTCACTGGGACTAGCGGGAGTCGGGGAGCAGTACTTC. Its translation: CASSSLGLAGVGEQYF.

The chain couples TRBV5-1 to TRBJ1-1; a possible D gene is TRBD1 (6 bases). This CDR3 comprises 15 residues. Germline V gene lookup returns CDR1 SGHRS and CDR2 YFSETQ. V lost 7 bases, J lost 1 base, and 17 bases lay in between. The CDR3 reads CASSFQGSTNTEAFF. CDR3 nucleotides: TGCGCCAGCTCCTTCCAGGGGTCCACGAACACTGAAGCTTTCTTT.

This chain links TRBV28 with TRBJ1-5, with a weak D call TRBD1 (6 bases). The V gene lost 6 bases and the J gene lost 9 bases, with 21 bases spanning the gap. This CDR3 has 15 residues. CDR1 MDHEN and CDR2 SYDVKM come from the germline V gene. The CDR3 sequence is CASSPGGAGPTPQHF. CDR3 in DNA: TGTGCCAGCAGCCCTGGGGGGGCAGGGCCTACGCCCCAGCATTTT.

This chain connects TRBV7-8 to TRBJ2-1, with TRBD2 identical over 14 bases. Germline V gene sequence: CDR1 SGHVS, CDR2 FQNEAQ. V shed 5 bases and J 4 bases; nucleotides not matched to a gene: 10. This CDR3 comprises 18 residues. The CDR3 reads CASSLRGLAGVGYNEQFF. The DNA of the CDR3 is TGTGCCAGCAGCCTTAGGGGACTAGCGGGGGTCGGGTACAATGAGCAGTTCTTC.

The J gene is TRBJ1-4, the V gene TRBV5-1; D is uncertain. The CDR3 runs 14 residues. The V gene's germline CDR1 is SGHRS and CDR2 YFSETQ. V dropped 2 bases and J dropped 3 bases, with 8 bases sitting between them. This CDR3 is CASSFDNPNEKLFF. CDR3 nucleotide sequence: TGCGCCAGCAGCTTTGACAATCCTAATGAAAAACTGTTTTTT. Looking up the rest from reference TRBV5-1 and TRBJ1-4 gives the full variable domain: KAGVTQTPRYLIKTRGQQVTLSCSPISGHRSVSWYQQTPGQGLQFLFEYFSETQRNKGNFPGRFSGRQFSNSRSEMNVSTLELGDSALYLCASSFDNPNEKLFFGSGTQLSVL.

The chain has TRBV5-6 and TRBJ2-7; 7 bases agree with TRBD1. Germline V CDR1 and CDR2: SGHDT, YYEEEE. The junction had 4 bases not matched to a gene; V was cut back by 1 base and J by 6 bases. The CDR3 contains 13 residues. The DNA for the CDR3 is TGTGCCAGCAGCTTGACAGACAGGGTCGAGCAGTACTTC. It encodes CASSLTDRVEQYF.